One and the same sample provided the 15 T cell receptor beta chains below, sequenced in a study of cytomegalovirus exposure and HLA in healthy donors. Both 60 Vbeta primers and 13 Jbeta primers went into the PCR. Data came from immunoSEQ multiplex PCR; TCRdb stores just in-frame clones and leaves some out. The sample shows under 150,000 clones, roughly 80% of them seen only once. The sequenced sample consisted of PBMCs. Receptor source: a boy aged 10-17 years in good health and CMV-seronegative.

This chain connects TRBV7-8 to TRBJ1-3; maybe TRBD1 (5 bases). Trimming took 5 bases from V and 0 from J, leaving 17 bases between them. CDR1 SGHVS and CDR2 FQNEAQ come from the germline V gene. CDR3 size: 17 residues. The CDR3 here is CASSPVRTPISGNTIYF. The CDR3 coding sequence is TGTGCCAGCAGCCCCGTCAGGACACCGATCTCTGGAAACACCATATATTTT.

The rearrangement links TRBV11-2 to TRBJ2-1; 7 bases map to TRBD2. Per germline, CDR1 SGHAT and CDR2 FQNNGV. V gave up 1 base and J gave up 6 bases; unmatched junction bases: 3. This CDR3 comprises 14 residues. CDR3 loop: CASSLVGGGNEQFF. For the CDR3, the DNA is TGTGCCAGCAGCTTAGTGGGGGGGGGCAATGAGCAGTTCTTC.

This chain uses TRBV6-5 with TRBJ2-2; 10 bases line up with TRBD1. The V gene end was trimmed by 6 bases and the J gene end by 3 bases; junction bases not matched to a gene: 4. This CDR3 comprises 15 residues. Germline V CDR1 and CDR2: MNHEY, SVGAGI. Written as DNA, the CDR3 is TGTGCCAGCAGGTGGACAGGGGGTTACACCGGGGAGCTGTTTTTT. The encoded protein is CASRWTGGYTGELFF.

DNA of the CDR3: TGTGCCAGCAGCTTAGACAGGGGGTACAATGAGCAGTTCTTC. It yields the protein CASSLDRGYNEQFF. The chain employs TRBV11-2 and TRBJ2-1, with 7 positions matching TRBD1. Germline trimming cut 0 bases from V and 4 bases from J; bases unmatched to any gene: 0. The CDR3 length is 14 residues. Germline loops: CDR1 SGHAT, CDR2 FQNNGV.

This clone was recorded a few times. The V call is TRBV25-1, the J call TRBJ1-5; perhaps TRBD1 as D (5 bases). Germline-derived CDR1 and CDR2 are MGHDK and SYGVNS. CDR3 length: 14 residues. The V end lost 1 base, the J end lost 6 bases, and 10 bases lay between the germline ends. The CDR3 protein is CASSEFGGAQPQHF. The CDR3 bases are TGTGCCAGCAGTGAATTCGGAGGGGCTCAGCCCCAGCATTTT.

The chain is built from TRBV4-1 and TRBJ2-5; 8 bases map to TRBD2. This CDR3 spans 14 amino acids. J lost 5 bases, V lost 4 bases, and 6 bases had no gene match. Germline lookup yields CDR1 MGHRA and CDR2 YSYEKL. CDR3 protein: CASSRREAEETQYF. CDR3 nucleotides: TGCGCCAGCAGCCGGCGGGAGGCTGAGGAGACCCAGTACTTC.

V gene TRBV30 combines with J gene TRBJ1-1, with TRBD1 matching over 10 bases. The germline V gene has CDR1 GTSNPN and CDR2 SVGIG (reference sequence). CDR3 length equals 14 residues. J lost 3 bases, V lost 3 bases, and 4 bases had no gene match. In DNA, the CDR3 is TGTGCCTGGAGGACAGGGGGCGGATACACTGAAGCTTTCTTT. It is translated as CAWRTGGGYTEAFF.

V usage is TRBV7-9 and J usage is TRBJ2-7; 8 nucleotides match TRBD2. The CDR3 is 17 amino acids. Germline V CDR1 and CDR2: SEHNR, FQNEAQ (reference sequence). With 1 base clipped from V and 4 bases from J, the junction kept 12 bases outside the gene matches. CDR3 coding DNA: TGTGCCAGCAGCTTAGGGGGAACGAGCGGGAGAAGGTACGAGCAGTACTTC. Its protein is CASSLGGTSGRRYEQYF. The full variable domain, in which reference TRBV7-9 and TRBJ2-7 provide the parts outside the CDR3, is DTGVSQNPRHKITKRGQNVTFRCDPISEHNRLYWYRQTLGQGPEFLTYFQNEAQLEKSRLLSDRFSAERPKGSFSTLEIQRTEQGDSAMYLCASSLGGTSGRRYEQYFGPGTRLTVT.

The rearrangement joins TRBV25-1 to TRBJ2-3; the match to TRBD2 covers 7 bases. Germline loops: CDR1 MGHDK, CDR2 SYGVNS. This CDR3 spans 15 amino acids. The ends lost 8 bases at V and 6 bases at J; junction bases unmatched: 14. The CDR3 reads CASPSGEGVLDTQYF. The CDR3 DNA is TGTGCCAGCCCAAGTGGGGAGGGTGTGTTGGATACGCAGTATTTT.

V gene TRBV2 combines with J gene TRBJ2-3, with 10 bases matching TRBD2. The CDR3 is 19 amino acids. Per germline, CDR1 SNHLY and CDR2 FYNNEI. Trimming cost V 6 bases and J 8 bases; bases outside gene matches: 23. CDR3: CASSLSGWSGRASPPTQYF. CDR3 DNA: TGTGCCAGCAGCCTAAGTGGGTGGAGCGGGAGGGCCTCTCCTCCTACGCAGTATTTT. Full variable domain (rest looked up from reference TRBV2 and TRBJ2-3): EPEVTQTPSHQVTQMGQEVILRCVPISNHLYFYWYRQILGQKVEFLVSFYNNEISEKSEIFDDQFSVERPDGSNFTLKIRSTKLEDSAMYFCASSLSGWSGRASPPTQYFGPGTRLTVL.

The chain is built from TRBV7-9 and TRBJ2-2, with D possibly matching TRBD2 (5 bases). V lost 5 bases and J lost 5, with 15 bases in between. Looked up from germline, CDR1 is SEHNR and CDR2 is FQNEAQ (reference sequence). The CDR3 extends over 15 amino acids. This chain's CDR3 is CASSPDSALTGELFF. In nucleotides, the CDR3 is TGTGCCAGCAGCCCGGACTCGGCCCTAACCGGGGAGCTGTTTTTT.

This chain uses TRBV4-3 with TRBJ2-7; D gene ambiguous. Germline V gene lookup returns CDR1 LGHNA and CDR2 YSLEER. The CDR3 length is 14 residues. Trimming removed 0 bases at V and 3 bases at J, with 9 bases between. The CDR3 DNA reads TGCGCCAGCAGCCAAGAGCCTGCCTACTACGAGCAGTACTTC. Its translation is CASSQEPAYYEQYF.

Details on this clone: The sample has other DNA sequences that encode this CDR3 too. The chain has TRBV5-4 and TRBJ1-2; D is uncertain. Trimming took off 0 bases at V and 5 bases at J, with 8 bases between the two ends. The CDR3 consists of 13 residues. Per germline, CDR1 SGHNT and CDR2 YYREEE (reference sequence). Here the CDR3 DNA reads TGTGCCAGCAGCTTGGAGGGAGAGTATGGCTACACCTTC. Its translation: CASSLEGEYGYTF.

The DNA of the CDR3 is TGTGCCAGCAGCCCTGGGCGGGGCTACACAGATACGCAGTATTTT. Amino acids: CASSPGRGYTDTQYF. The rearrangement joins TRBV2 to TRBJ2-3; D is perhaps TRBD2 (6 bases). The V end was cut by 6 bases, the J end by 2 bases, with 15 bases between. The CDR3 is 15 residues long. Germline CDR1 and CDR2: SNHLY and FYNNEI.

This chain connects TRBV30 to TRBJ2-1; 8 bases agree with TRBD2. Germline CDR1 and CDR2: GTSNPN and SVGIG (reference sequence). V lost 0 bases to trimming and J lost 2 bases; unmatched junction nucleotides: 6. The length of the CDR3 is 16 residues. The CDR3, as DNA: TGTGCCTGGAGTGTACGACTAGCGAGGACCTACAATGAGCAGTTCTTC. Translation gives CAWSVRLARTYNEQFF. The variable domain in full, completed from reference TRBV30 and TRBJ2-1, reads SQTIHQWPATLVQPVGSPLSLECTVEGTSNPNLYWYRQAAGRGLQLLFYSVGIGQISSEVPQNLSASRPQDRQFILSSKKLLLSDSGFYLCAWSVRLARTYNEQFFGPGTRLTVL.